A selection of T cell receptor beta chains follows, all from one sample in a study of Graves' ophthalmopathy and Graves' hyperthyroidism. One entry per CDR3 protein, called by TCRdb with MiXCR from the multiplex PCR reads. The sample consists of 350,000 or so distinct CDR3 sequences, 15% to 20% of them appearing once. What was sequenced was peripheral blood. These TCRs come from an adult man with Graves' ophthalmopathy. Each CDR3 is given with its conserved first and last residue. A D gene is named only where the DNA matches it firmly. Clone size is stated in some rows and not others, as once, few, many or a class when expanded.

D,V,size,J,DNA,CDR3
TRBD1,TRBV27,many,TRBJ1-1,TGTGCCAGCAGCTCGCTACCGGGACAGGGGGATACTGAAGCTTTCTTT,CASSSLPGQGDTEAFF
TRBD1,TRBV15,many,TRBJ2-5,TGTGCCACCAGCGAGGACAGGGATGGGGGTCAAGAGACCCAGTACTTC,CATSEDRDGGQETQYF
TRBD1,TRBV28,many,TRBJ1-1,TGTGCCAGCAGTTTAGGGCACAGGGGGGGACCGAACACTGAAGCTTTCTTT,CASSLGHRGGPNTEAFF
-,TRBV18,many,TRBJ2-7,TGTGCCAGCTCACCAACGGGTCCCTACGAGCAGTACTTC,CASSPTGPYEQYF
TRBD1,TRBV5-1,many,TRBJ2-5,TGCGCCAGCGGGACAGGGGACGGGGAGACCCAGTACTTC,CASGTGDGETQYF
TRBD2,TRBV6-1,many,TRBJ2-1,TGTGCCAGCAGCCGGACTAGCGGGAGGGTCTACAATGAGCAGTTCTTC,CASSRTSGRVYNEQFF
-,TRBV29-1,many,TRBJ1-2,TGCAGCGTTGTTACAGGGTGGGACTATGGCTACACCTTC,CSVVTGWDYGYTF
-,TRBV4-3,many,TRBJ2-7,TGCGCCAGCAGCCAAGGAGGTGCACAGAGCTACGAGCAGTACTTC,CASSQGGAQSYEQYF
TRBD1,TRBV6-1,-,TRBJ1-5,TGTGCCAGCAGGCAGGGGGGCAAGCCCCAGCATTTT,CASRQGGKPQHF
-,TRBV9,many,TRBJ1-1,TGTGCCAGCAGCCCCGCAGGGAAAACTGAAGCTTTCTTT,CASSPAGKTEAFF
-,TRBV30,many,TRBJ2-7,TGTGCCTGGGGGACATCCTACGAGCAGTACTTC,CAWGTSYEQYF
-,TRBV5-1,many,TRBJ2-2,TGCGCCAGCAGCGGGCCTGGCCTAGAGAGCACCGGGGAGCTGTTTTTT,CASSGPGLESTGELFF
-,TRBV5-1,many,TRBJ1-5,TGCGCCAGCACCAAATTGCCCGGTAATCAGCCCCAGCATTTT,CASTKLPGNQPQHF
TRBD1,TRBV3-1,few,TRBJ2-7,TGTGCCAGCAGCCAAGGGCCGACAGGGGGCGAGCAGTACTTC,CASSQGPTGGEQYF
TRBD2,TRBV20-1,many,TRBJ2-5,TGCAGTGCTTTAGGGACTAGCGGACTTCAAGAGACCCAGTACTTC,CSALGTSGLQETQYF
-,TRBV7-2,many,TRBJ2-5,TGTGCCAGCAGCCCCACCAGGGGCGAGGAGACCCAGTACTTC,CASSPTRGEETQYF
TRBD2,TRBV5-6,many,TRBJ2-2,TGTGCCAGCAGCCACGGACTAGCGGGAGGACGCACCGGGGAGCTGTTTTTT,CASSHGLAGGRTGELFF
-,TRBV6-5,-,TRBJ1-6,TGTGCCAGCAGTTACGCTCCCCGGGGTTCACCCCTCCACTTT,CASSYAPRGSPLHF
-,TRBV4-1,many,TRBJ1-5,TGCGCCAGCAGCGAAAATCAGGGGAGCAATCAGCCCCAGCATTTT,CASSENQGSNQPQHF
TRBD2,TRBV6-1,few,TRBJ2-5,TGTGCCAGCAGTGCAGGACTAGTACAAGAGACCCAGTACTTC,CASSAGLVQETQYF
-,TRBV20-1,many,TRBJ2-2,TGCAGTGCTAGAATAGCCCCGCTGGTGGGGGTCAACACCGGGGAGCTGTTTTTT,CSARIAPLVGVNTGELFF
-,TRBV28,-,TRBJ1-2,TGTGCCAGCAGTACGACTCCTATAAGTGGTGGCTACACCTTC,CASSTTPISGGYTF
-,TRBV5-6,many,TRBJ2-7,TGTGCCAGCAGCTTGGAGGGCGAGTACTACGAGCAGTACTTC,CASSLEGEYYEQYF
-,TRBV2,many,TRBJ2-5,TGTGCCAGCGGGGGGCGGTATGAGACCCAGTACTTC,CASGGRYETQYF
-,TRBV12-3/TRBV12-4,few,TRBJ2-5,TGTGCCAGCGAAAGTGAGGGGAACCAAGAGACCCAGTACTTC,CASESEGNQETQYF
-,TRBV20-1,many,TRBJ2-7,TGCAGTGCTATCCCGTCAGGGGTGGCCGAGCAGTACTTC,CSAIPSGVAEQYF
-,TRBV28,-,TRBJ1-3,TGTGCCAGCAGCTTGATAGGGGCCCGAAACACCATATATTTT,CASSLIGARNTIYF
TRBD1,TRBV20-1,many,TRBJ1-2,TGCAGTGCCCGACAGGGGGGTGGTGGCTACACCTTC,CSARQGGGGYTF
TRBD2,TRBV27,many,TRBJ2-2,TGTGCCAGCAGTCACACATACGGGAGGGAGACCGGGGAGCTGTTTTTT,CASSHTYGRETGELFF
TRBD1,TRBV14,-,TRBJ1-1,TGTGCCAGCATCCAAAGGACAGGCGGAGGGGGGAGCACTGAAGCTTTCTTT,CASIQRTGGGGSTEAFF
TRBD1,TRBV7-3,few,TRBJ2-1,TGTGCCAGCAGCTCGCCGGGACAGGGTGGAGAGCAGTTCTTC,CASSSPGQGGEQFF
TRBD2,TRBV15,-,TRBJ2-7,TGTGCCACCAGCGGTCTAGCGGGAGAGGGGGACTCCTACGAGCAGTACTTC,CATSGLAGEGDSYEQYF
TRBD2,TRBV30,-,TRBJ2-4,TGTGCCGCAAGACCGGGACTAGCAATATTGTACTTC,CAARPGLAILYF
-,TRBV2,many,TRBJ2-7,TGTGCCAGCAACAGGGCCCCAGGATCCTACGAGCAGTACTTC,CASNRAPGSYEQYF
TRBD1,TRBV27,many,TRBJ2-7,TGTGCCAGCAGTCAACTGCCGGGACAGGGGGACGAGCAGTACTTC,CASSQLPGQGDEQYF
-,TRBV6-5,-,TRBJ1-1,TGTGCCAGCAGTTACGAGCCGGGCTCGAAAGCTCTCTTT,CASSYEPGSKALF
-,TRBV6-1,many,TRBJ1-1,TGTGCCAGCAGTGGCATCGCCGGTGGAGGGCGAGCTTTCTTT,CASSGIAGGGRAFF
TRBD1,TRBV13,many,TRBJ2-7,TGTGCCAGCAGACAAACAGGGGCCCCCTACGAGCAGTACTTC,CASRQTGAPYEQYF
-,TRBV11-2,many,TRBJ2-1,TGTGCCAGCAGCTTAGGCCCCCTTGCTACTATAAACAATGAGCAGTTCTTC,CASSLGPLATINNEQFF
TRBD1,TRBV7-2,many,TRBJ2-7,TGTGCCAGCAGCCGAGACAGGGGGTCGGGCGAGCAGTACTTC,CASSRDRGSGEQYF
TRBD1,TRBV5-6,many,TRBJ1-2,TGTGCCAGCAGTACGACAGGGTTTAAGACAGGTGGCTACACCTTC,CASSTTGFKTGGYTF
-,TRBV24-1,once,TRBJ1-1,TGTGCCACCAGTGACCCTTCCGGGCTGGGAACGGTCCCTGAAGCTTTCTTT,CATSDPSGLGTVPEAFF
-,TRBV12-3/TRBV12-4,many,TRBJ1-5,TGTGCCAGCAGTTTCCGGGGGACGGGCAATCAGCCCCAGCATTTT,CASSFRGTGNQPQHF
-,TRBV6-2/TRBV6-3,many,TRBJ1-2,TGTGCCAGCAGTTACGTAGGGTCCTATGGCTACACCTTC,CASSYVGSYGYTF
TRBD1,TRBV7-2,many,TRBJ1-5,TGTGCCAGCAGCGAGGGGGCCCCCCAGCATTTT,CASSEGAPQHF
-,TRBV9,-,TRBJ1-6,TGTGCCAGCAGCGTACGGACTTCGGGTTCACCCCTCCACTTT,CASSVRTSGSPLHF
-,TRBV5-1,many,TRBJ2-7,TGCGCCAGCAGCTCCGACACCTCGATCTTCTACGAGCAGTACTTC,CASSSDTSIFYEQYF
-,TRBV6-5,many,TRBJ2-7,TGTGCCAGCAGGATAAGTCGGAGGGACCACGAGCAGTACTTC,CASRISRRDHEQYF
-,TRBV5-1,many,TRBJ1-1,TGCGCCAGCAGCTTGGGGAAGATGAACACTGAAGCTTTCTTT,CASSLGKMNTEAFF
-,TRBV11-2,many,TRBJ2-2,TGTGCCAGCAGCTTATGGGGCTTTGCGAACACCGGGGAGCTGTTTTTT,CASSLWGFANTGELFF
-,TRBV6-1,-,TRBJ2-5,TGTGCCAGCAGCGGGGGGCGACTCGAAGAGACCCAGTACTTC,CASSGGRLEETQYF